Below are 23 T cell receptor beta chains sequenced from a single sample in a study of blood T cell repertoires in COVID-19. Using immunoSEQ multiplex PCR, the repertoire was profiled, and TCRdb retains in-frame clones only, with some absent. The table includes more than 250,000 clones, 85% to 90% detected once. Sequenced: peripheral blood. These receptors all stem from a man between 18 and 29 years old with active or convalescent COVID-19.

The V and J genes are TRBV28 and TRBJ2-2, with 12 nucleotides matching TRBD2. This CDR3 comprises 17 residues. The germline V gene encodes CDR1 MDHEN and CDR2 SYDVKM. The trim removed 1 base at V and 4 bases at J, leaving 4 bases unmatched. CDR3 region: CASSLSSGRAATGELFF. The CDR3 region has the DNA TGTGCCAGCAGTTTATCTAGCGGGAGGGCCGCCACCGGGGAGCTGTTTTTT.

This clone was counted between two and nine times. The chain has TRBV30 and TRBJ1-6; perhaps TRBD1 as D (5 bases). The CDR3 loop spans 13 amino acids. The ends were cut back, 6 bases at V and 7 bases at J, with 13 bases in the middle. The germline V gene has CDR1 GTSNPN and CDR2 SVGIG (reference sequence). CDR3 in DNA: TGTGCCTGCAGACAGAGCTCAAATTCACCCCTCCACTTT. It codes for CACRQSSNSPLHF.

This chain joins TRBV3-1 (or the pseudogene TRBV3-2) and TRBJ2-5; D uncertain. Germline CDR1 LGHDT, CDR2 YNNKEL (reference sequence). Trimming removed 4 bases at V and 2 bases at J, with 11 bases between. This CDR3 contains 14 residues. CDR3 residues: CASSRRLPQETQYF. The CDR3 nucleotides are TGTGCCAGCAGCCGACGACTGCCTCAAGAGACCCAGTACTTC.

This chain links TRBV9 with TRBJ1-2; 9 nucleotides match TRBD1. The CDR3 loop spans 15 amino acids. Germline V gene lookup returns CDR1 SGDLS and CDR2 YYNGEE. V lost 0 bases to trimming and J lost 7 bases; unmatched junction nucleotides: 7. The DNA of the CDR3 is TGTGCCAGCAGCGTAGCTAGGACAGGGGCCCCTGGCTACACCTTC. Residues: CASSVARTGAPGYTF. The complete variable domain, with remaining parts taken from reference TRBV9 and TRBJ1-2, reads DSGVTQTPKHLITATGQRVTLRCSPRSGDLSVYWYQQSLDQGLQFLIQYYNGEERAKGNILERFSAQQFPDLHSELNLSSLELGDSALYFCASSVARTGAPGYTFGSGTRLTVV.

This clone was detected a few times. This rearrangement joins TRBV24-1 to TRBJ2-3; 7 bases are a match to TRBD1. The CDR3 is made up of 14 amino acids. In germline, CDR1 is KGHDR, CDR2 SFDVKD. Trimming took 7 bases from V and 5 from J; bases not matched to a gene: 8. As DNA, the CDR3 is TGTGCCACCAGGACAGGGAGCAGTATAGATACGCAGTATTTT. It translates to CATRTGSSIDTQYF.

This chain uses TRBV3-1 (or the pseudogene TRBV3-2) with TRBJ1-1; TRBD1 matches at 8 bases. This CDR3 is 15 amino acids long. Germline V gene data show CDR1 as LGHDT and CDR2 as YNNKEL (reference sequence). V lost 2 bases, J lost 2 bases, and 4 bases stayed unmatched. CDR3 amino acids: CASSQRGTGNTEAFF. CDR3 DNA sequence: TGTGCCAGCAGCCAAAGAGGGACAGGCAACACTGAAGCTTTCTTT.

The V call is TRBV6-5, the J call TRBJ2-7, with D uncertain. Germline V gives CDR1 MNHEY, CDR2 SVGAGI. The CDR3 has 13 amino acids. The V and J ends lost 7 bases and 3 bases respectively, with 13 bases between them. CDR3 sequence (DNA): TGTGCCAGCACTCTGAAGACTTGCTACGAGCAGTACTTC. This sequence encodes CASTLKTCYEQYF.

This chain joins TRBV4-3 and TRBJ2-6, with 11 bases aligning to TRBD2. Losses at the gene ends were 1 base for V and 4 bases for J; bases not matched to a gene: 9. The CDR3 covers 19 residues. In germline, CDR1 is LGHNA, CDR2 YSLEER. CDR3 coding DNA: TGCGCCAGCAGCCAAGGCGGGACTAGCGGCGTCTGGGGGGCCAACGTCCTGACTTTC. This encodes CASSQGGTSGVWGANVLTF.

The V call is TRBV18, the J call TRBJ1-4; no definite D call. Germline CDR1 reads KGHSH; CDR2 reads LQKENI. This CDR3 has 18 amino acids. Trimming stripped 3 bases from V and 3 bases from J, with 20 bases between. In DNA form, the CDR3 reads TGTGCCAGCTCACCTGGCCAGGATGGTGGTATCGCTAATGAAAAACTGTTTTTT. Translating it yields CASSPGQDGGIANEKLFF.

The chain is built from TRBV19 and TRBJ2-6; no clear D. CDR3 size: 14 residues. Germline assignment: CDR1 LNHDA and CDR2 SQIVND (reference sequence). Trimming stripped 7 bases from V and 0 bases from J, with 7 bases between. DNA of the CDR3: TGTGCCAGTACGCGCGCCTCTGGGGCCAACGTCCTGACTTTC. It codes for CASTRASGANVLTF.

The chain uses TRBV25-1 and TRBJ2-6; D may be TRBD1 (7 bases). V lost 2 bases and J lost 2, with 13 bases in between. Germline CDR1 is MGHDK and CDR2 is SYGVNS. This CDR3 spans 17 amino acids. CDR3 coding DNA: TGTGCCAGCAGTGAAAGGACAGGAGGGCCTGGGGCCAACGTCCTGACTTTC. It encodes CASSERTGGPGANVLTF.

CDR3 sequence reads: CASSEGGDYNEQFF. The CDR3 DNA follows: TGTGCCAGCTCGGAAGGGGGGGATTACAATGAGCAGTTCTTC. This sequence joins TRBV9 and TRBJ2-1, with D maybe TRBD2 (7 bases). Trimming left V 7 bases short and J 4 bases short, with 15 bases between. CDR3 length equals 14 residues. Germline CDR1 reads SGDLS; CDR2 reads YYNGEE.

The J gene is TRBJ2-7, the V gene TRBV5-1, with TRBD1 as a possible D gene (5 bases). The CDR3 runs 14 residues. CDR1 SGHRS and CDR2 YFSETQ come from the germline V gene. V lost 2 bases and J lost 7, with 16 bases in between. Here the CDR3 reads CASSFRSQGSEQYF. The CDR3 region has the DNA TGCGCCAGCAGCTTTAGATCCCAGGGTTCGGAGCAGTACTTC.

This chain links TRBV5-1 with TRBJ2-5, with no clear D. The length of the CDR3 is 14 residues. Germline lookup yields CDR1 SGHRS and CDR2 YFSETQ. With 0 bases removed from V and 3 bases from J, the gap between germline ends came to 9 bases. The CDR3 reads CASSLASVEETQYF. The CDR3 nucleotides read TGCGCCAGCAGCTTGGCCTCGGTGGAAGAGACCCAGTACTTC.

This clone was recorded once. This chain links TRBV9 with TRBJ1-3; TRBD1 matches at 7 bases. The V and J ends lost 5 bases and 7 bases, in that order; junction bases with no gene match: 9. The V gene's germline CDR1 is SGDLS and CDR2 YYNGEE. CDR3 length equals 14 residues. CDR3 in DNA: TGTGCCAGCAGTCAGCTTCTACAGGGGAACACCATATATTTT. Its translation: CASSQLLQGNTIYF.

The V gene is TRBV5-1, the J gene TRBJ2-6, with D uncertain. Germline values: CDR1 SGHRS, CDR2 YFSETQ. V lost 2 bases and J 0 bases, leaving 12 bases between the germline ends. The CDR3 is 17 amino acids. The CDR3 region has the DNA TGCGCCAGCAGCTTTTTTCCGGAGAGCTCTGGGGCCAACGTCCTGACTTTC. Its translation is CASSFFPESSGANVLTF.

This chain connects TRBV4-1 to TRBJ2-4; D is unclear. The V end lost 0 bases, the J end lost 9 bases, and 6 bases lay between the germline ends. Germline CDR1 reads MGHRA; CDR2 reads YSYEKL. The CDR3 is made up of 12 amino acids. The CDR3 DNA is TGCGCCAGCAGCCAAGATTACGGCATTCAGTACTTC. Translation: CASSQDYGIQYF.

This chain uses TRBV18 with TRBJ1-1, with D possibly being TRBD1 (6 bases). The CDR3 extends over 16 amino acids. CDR1 is KGHSH, CDR2 LQKENI, per germline. V was cut by 2 bases and J by 0 bases, with 13 bases left in between. The CDR3 sequence: CASSPRTELMNTEAFF. Written as DNA, the CDR3 is TGTGCCAGCTCACCAAGGACAGAGCTCATGAACACTGAAGCTTTCTTT.

This chain connects TRBV2 to TRBJ1-4; unclear D gene. V was trimmed by 6 bases and J by 7 bases, leaving 12 bases between them. The germline V gene has CDR1 SNHLY and CDR2 FYNNEI. This CDR3 region has 13 residues. The CDR3 coding sequence is TGTGCCAGCAGCACCGGACTGGGTGAAAAACTGTTTTTT. Translating gives CASSTGLGEKLFF.

The V and J genes are TRBV19 and TRBJ1-6, with TRBD1 identical over 7 bases. In germline, CDR1 is LNHDA, CDR2 SQIVND (reference sequence). J gave up 7 bases and V 7 bases, and 13 bases lay outside the gene matches. This CDR3 contains 16 residues. The CDR3, as DNA: TGTGCCAGTACTCAAGGCAGGAGACAGGGAAATTCACCCCTCCACTTT. Its translation is CASTQGRRQGNSPLHF.

The genes are TRBV27 and TRBJ1-2; D might be TRBD1 (6 bases). From germline, CDR1 is MNHEY and CDR2 SMNVEV (reference sequence). This CDR3 spans 15 amino acids. Trimming pared 1 base from V and 4 bases from J, leaving 13 bases between. The CDR3 here is CASSLLGGEGYGYTF. The CDR3 nucleotides read TGTGCCAGCAGTTTATTAGGGGGGGAGGGCTATGGCTACACCTTC.

The rearrangement links TRBV10-3 to TRBJ1-4, with 8 positions matching TRBD1. V lost 5 bases and J lost 8; bases outside the gene matches: 16. Germline assignment: CDR1 ENHRY and CDR2 SYGVKD. The CDR3 sequence is 17 residues long. CDR3 protein: CAISPTGPGQAFEKLFF. The CDR3 nucleotides read TGTGCCATCAGTCCTACTGGACCGGGACAGGCTTTCGAAAAACTGTTTTTT.

This chain links TRBV30 with TRBJ2-1; tentatively, D is TRBD2 (6 bases). Trimming pared 3 bases from V and 9 bases from J, leaving 12 bases between. Germline CDR1 GTSNPN, CDR2 SVGIG (reference sequence). The CDR3 extends over 12 amino acids. The CDR3 DNA reads as TGTGCCTGGAGGGGGGGAGCGTCTGAGCAGTTCTTC. Protein: CAWRGGASEQFF.